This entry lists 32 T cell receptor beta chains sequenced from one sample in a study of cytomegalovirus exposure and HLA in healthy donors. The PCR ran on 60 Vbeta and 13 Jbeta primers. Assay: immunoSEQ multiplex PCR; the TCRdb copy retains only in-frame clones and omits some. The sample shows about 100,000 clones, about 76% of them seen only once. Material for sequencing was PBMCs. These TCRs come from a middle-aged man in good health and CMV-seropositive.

CDR3 loop: CASSYPDRPSRDTQYF. The CDR3 coding sequence is TGTGCCAGCAGTTACCCGGACAGGCCTAGCCGAGATACGCAGTATTTT. The rearrangement joins TRBV6-5 to TRBJ2-3; 7 nucleotides align to TRBD1. This CDR3 comprises 16 residues. Looked up from germline, CDR1 is MNHEY and CDR2 is SVGAGI. J was trimmed by 5 bases and V by 2 bases; bases with no gene match: 10.

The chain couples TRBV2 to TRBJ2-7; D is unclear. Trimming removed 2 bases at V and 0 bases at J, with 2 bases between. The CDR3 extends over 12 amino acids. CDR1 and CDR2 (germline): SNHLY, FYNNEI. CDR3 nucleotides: TGTGCCAGCAGTGAACTCTCCTACGAGCAGTACTTC. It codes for CASSELSYEQYF.

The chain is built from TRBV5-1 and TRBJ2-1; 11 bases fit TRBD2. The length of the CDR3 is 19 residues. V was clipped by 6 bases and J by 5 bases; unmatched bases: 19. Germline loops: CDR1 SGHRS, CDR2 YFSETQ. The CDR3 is CASMVRTDSGRGTNNEQFF. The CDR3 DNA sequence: TGCGCCAGCATGGTACGGACAGATAGCGGGAGGGGTACGAACAATGAGCAGTTCTTC.

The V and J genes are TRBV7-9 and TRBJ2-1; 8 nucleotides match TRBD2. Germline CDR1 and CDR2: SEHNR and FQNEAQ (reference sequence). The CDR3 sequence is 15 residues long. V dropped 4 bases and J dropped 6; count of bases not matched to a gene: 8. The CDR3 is CASSSPGGPSNEQFF. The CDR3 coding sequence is TGTGCCAGCAGCTCCCCGGGAGGGCCCTCCAATGAGCAGTTCTTC.

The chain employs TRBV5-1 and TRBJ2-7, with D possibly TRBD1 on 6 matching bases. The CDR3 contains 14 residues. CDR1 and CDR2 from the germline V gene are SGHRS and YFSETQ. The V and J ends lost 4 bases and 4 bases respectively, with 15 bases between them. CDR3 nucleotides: TGCGCCAGCAGCCCTTCGACAGGTCTATACGAGCAGTACTTC. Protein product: CASSPSTGLYEQYF.

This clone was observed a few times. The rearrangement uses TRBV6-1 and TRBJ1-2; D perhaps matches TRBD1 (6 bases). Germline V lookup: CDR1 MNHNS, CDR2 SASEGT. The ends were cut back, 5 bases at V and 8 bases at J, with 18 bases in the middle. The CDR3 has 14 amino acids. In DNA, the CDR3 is TGTGCCAGCAGTCGACAGGACACAGCAGGAGGCTACACCTTC. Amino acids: CASSRQDTAGGYTF.

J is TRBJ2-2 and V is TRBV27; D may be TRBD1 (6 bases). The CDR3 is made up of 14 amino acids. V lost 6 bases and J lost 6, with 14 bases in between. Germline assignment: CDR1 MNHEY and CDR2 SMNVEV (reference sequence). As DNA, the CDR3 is TGTGCCAGCAGAACCGGACAGTTTGCCGGGGAGCTGTTTTTT. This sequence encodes CASRTGQFAGELFF.

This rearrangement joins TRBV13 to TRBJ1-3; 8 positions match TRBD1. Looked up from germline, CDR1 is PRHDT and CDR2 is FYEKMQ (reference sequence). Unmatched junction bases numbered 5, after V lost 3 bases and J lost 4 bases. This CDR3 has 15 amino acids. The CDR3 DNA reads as TGTGCCAGCAGCTTGCAGGGGGCGCAAGGAAACACCATATATTTT. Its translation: CASSLQGAQGNTIYF.

This CDR3 reads CASSELWEYTF. DNA for the CDR3: TGTGCCAGCAGTGAACTTTGGGAGTACACCTTC. This chain links TRBV6-1 with TRBJ1-2; D is ambiguous. The CDR3 consists of 11 residues. From germline, CDR1 is MNHNS and CDR2 SASEGT. Trimming took 2 bases from V and 11 from J, leaving 9 bases between them.

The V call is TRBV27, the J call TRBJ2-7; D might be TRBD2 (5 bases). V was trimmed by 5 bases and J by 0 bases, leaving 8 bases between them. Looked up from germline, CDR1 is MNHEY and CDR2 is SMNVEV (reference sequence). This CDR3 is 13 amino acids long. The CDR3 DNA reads TGTGCCAGCAGTCAGAGGGTCTCCTACGAGCAGTACTTC. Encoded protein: CASSQRVSYEQYF.

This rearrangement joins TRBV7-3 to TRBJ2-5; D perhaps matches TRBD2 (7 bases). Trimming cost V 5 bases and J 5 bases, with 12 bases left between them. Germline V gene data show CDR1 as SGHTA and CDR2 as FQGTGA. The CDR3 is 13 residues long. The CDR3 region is CASSRGAMETQYF. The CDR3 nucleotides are TGTGCCAGCAGCCGGGGGGCGATGGAGACCCAGTACTTC.

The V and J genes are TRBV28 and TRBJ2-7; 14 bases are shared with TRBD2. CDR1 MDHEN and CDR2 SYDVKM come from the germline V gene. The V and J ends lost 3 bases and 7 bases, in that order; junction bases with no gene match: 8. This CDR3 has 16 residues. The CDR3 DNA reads TGTGCCAGCAGTTTCCCGGGGACTAGCGGGAGACGTGAGCAGTACTTC. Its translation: CASSFPGTSGRREQYF.

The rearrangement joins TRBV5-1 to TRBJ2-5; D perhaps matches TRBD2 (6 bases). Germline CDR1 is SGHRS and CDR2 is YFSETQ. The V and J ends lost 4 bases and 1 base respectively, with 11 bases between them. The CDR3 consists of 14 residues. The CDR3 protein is CASSTGTSQETQYF. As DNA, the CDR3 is TGCGCCAGCAGCACCGGGACTTCCCAAGAGACCCAGTACTTC. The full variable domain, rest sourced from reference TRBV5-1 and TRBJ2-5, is KAGVTQTPRYLIKTRGQQVTLSCSPISGHRSVSWYQQTPGQGLQFLFEYFSETQRNKGNFPGRFSGRQFSNSRSEMNVSTLELGDSALYLCASSTGTSQETQYFGPGTRLLVL.

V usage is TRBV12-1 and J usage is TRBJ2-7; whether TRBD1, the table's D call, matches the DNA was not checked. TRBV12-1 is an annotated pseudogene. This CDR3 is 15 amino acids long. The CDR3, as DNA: TGTGCCAGCAGCTTCCTCTTTGACAGGGACCTCAAGCAGTACTTC. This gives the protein CASSFLFDRDLKQYF.

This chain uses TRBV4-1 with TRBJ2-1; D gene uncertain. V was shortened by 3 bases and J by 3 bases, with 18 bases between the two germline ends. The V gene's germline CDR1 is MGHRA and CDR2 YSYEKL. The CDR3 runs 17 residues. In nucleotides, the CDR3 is TGCGCCAGCAGCCAGGCCCTTAGGAGCCATATCTACAATGAGCAGTTCTTC. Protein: CASSQALRSHIYNEQFF.

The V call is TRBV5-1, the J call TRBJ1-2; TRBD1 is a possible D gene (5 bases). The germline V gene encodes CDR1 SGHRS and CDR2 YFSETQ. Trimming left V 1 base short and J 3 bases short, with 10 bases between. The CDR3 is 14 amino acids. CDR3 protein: CASSLRQGDYGYTF. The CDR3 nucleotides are TGCGCCAGCAGCTTGAGGCAGGGCGACTATGGCTACACCTTC. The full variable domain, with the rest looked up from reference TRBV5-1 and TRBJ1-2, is KAGVTQTPRYLIKTRGQQVTLSCSPISGHRSVSWYQQTPGQGLQFLFEYFSETQRNKGNFPGRFSGRQFSNSRSEMNVSTLELGDSALYLCASSLRQGDYGYTFGSGTRLTVV.

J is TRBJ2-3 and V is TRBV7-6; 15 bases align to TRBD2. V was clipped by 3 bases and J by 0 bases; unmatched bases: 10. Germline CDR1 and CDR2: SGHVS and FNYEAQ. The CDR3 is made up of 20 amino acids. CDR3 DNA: TGTGCCAGCAGCTTCTACCGATCCGGGACTAGCGGGGGGAGCACAGATACGCAGTATTTT. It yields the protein CASSFYRSGTSGGSTDTQYF. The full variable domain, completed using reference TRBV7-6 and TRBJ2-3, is GAGVSQSPRYKVTKRGQDVALRCDPISGHVSLYWYRQALGQGPEFLTYFNYEAQQDKSGLPNDRFSAERPEGSISTLTIQRTEQRDSAMYRCASSFYRSGTSGGSTDTQYFGPGTRLTVL.

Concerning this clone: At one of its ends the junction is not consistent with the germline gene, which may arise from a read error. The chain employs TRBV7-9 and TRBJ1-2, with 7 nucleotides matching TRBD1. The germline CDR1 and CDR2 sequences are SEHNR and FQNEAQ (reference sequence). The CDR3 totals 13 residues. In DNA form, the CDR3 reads TGTTCCAGCAGCAACCGGGACAGAGGAGGCTACACCTTC. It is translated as CSSSNRDRGGYTF.

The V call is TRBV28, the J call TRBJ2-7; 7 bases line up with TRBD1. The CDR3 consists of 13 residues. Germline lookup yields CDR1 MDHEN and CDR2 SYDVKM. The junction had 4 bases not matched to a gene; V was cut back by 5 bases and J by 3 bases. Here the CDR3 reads CASSPGQSYEQYF. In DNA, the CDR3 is TGTGCCAGCAGTCCGGGACAGAGCTACGAGCAGTACTTC.

The CDR3: CASNQDSLYGYTF. The CDR3 coding sequence is TGTGCCAGCAACCAGGACAGTCTCTATGGCTACACCTTC. The gene calls are TRBV2 and TRBJ1-2; possible D gene TRBD1, 6 bases. Germline V gene data show CDR1 as SNHLY and CDR2 as FYNNEI. V gave up 7 bases and J gave up 4 bases, with 13 bases separating them. This CDR3 region has 13 residues.

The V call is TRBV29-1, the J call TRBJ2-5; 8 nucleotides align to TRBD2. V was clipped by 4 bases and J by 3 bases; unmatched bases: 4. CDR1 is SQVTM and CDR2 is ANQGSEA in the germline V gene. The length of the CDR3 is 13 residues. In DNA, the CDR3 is TGCAGCGTTGGTTCGGGGGGGAAAGAGACCCAGTACTTC. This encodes CSVGSGGKETQYF.

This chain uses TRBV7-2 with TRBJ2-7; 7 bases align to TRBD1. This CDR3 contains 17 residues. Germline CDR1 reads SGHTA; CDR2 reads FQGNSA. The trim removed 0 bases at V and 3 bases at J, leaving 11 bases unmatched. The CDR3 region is CASSLAGVGQVGYEQYF. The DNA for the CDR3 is TGTGCCAGCAGCTTAGCGGGGGTCGGACAGGTAGGCTACGAGCAGTACTTC.

Written as DNA, the CDR3 is TGTGCCAGCAGCCCCTTAGCGGGGGCCTCCGGGGAGCAGTACTTC. Residues: CASSPLAGASGEQYF. The rearrangement joins TRBV7-3 to TRBJ2-7; 9 positions agree with TRBD2. This CDR3 comprises 15 residues. Germline CDR1 SGHTA, CDR2 FQGTGA. Trimming at V came to 5 bases and at J to 7 bases, leaving 12 bases not matched to a gene.

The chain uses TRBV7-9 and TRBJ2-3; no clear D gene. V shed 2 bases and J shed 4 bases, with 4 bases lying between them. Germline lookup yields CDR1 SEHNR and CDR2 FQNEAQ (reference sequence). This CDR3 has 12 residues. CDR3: CASSLSPDTQYF. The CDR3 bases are TGTGCCAGCAGCTTATCTCCAGATACGCAGTATTTT.

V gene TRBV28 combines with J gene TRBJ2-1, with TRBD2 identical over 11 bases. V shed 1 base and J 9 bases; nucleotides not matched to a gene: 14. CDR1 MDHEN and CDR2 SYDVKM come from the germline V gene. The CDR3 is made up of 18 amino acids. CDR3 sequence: CASSLLAPASGRMGEQFF. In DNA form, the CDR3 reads TGTGCCAGCAGTTTATTAGCCCCGGCTAGCGGGAGGATGGGTGAGCAGTTCTTC. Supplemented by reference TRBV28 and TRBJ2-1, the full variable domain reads DVKVTQSSRYLVKRTGEKVFLECVQDMDHENMFWYRQDPGLGLRLIYFSYDVKMKEKGDIPEGYSVSREKKERFSLILESASTNQTSMYLCASSLLAPASGRMGEQFFGPGTRLTVL.

The CDR3 spells CASSLAVYNEQFF. The CDR3 nucleotides read TGTGCCAGCAGCTTGGCAGTATACAATGAGCAGTTCTTC. V and J are TRBV5-6 and TRBJ2-1, with D unclear. Germline V gene lookup returns CDR1 SGHDT and CDR2 YYEEEE. V gave up 0 bases and J gave up 4 bases, with 5 bases separating them. This CDR3 comprises 13 residues.

The CDR3 DNA follows: TGTGCCACCAGCGGGGGGAGCAATCAGCCCCAGCATTTT. It yields the protein CATSGGSNQPQHF. This rearrangement joins TRBV15 to TRBJ1-5; D is perhaps TRBD1 (5 bases). Trimming took 5 bases from V and 1 from J, leaving 6 bases between them. Germline values: CDR1 LNHNV, CDR2 YYDKDF (reference sequence). The CDR3 loop spans 13 amino acids.

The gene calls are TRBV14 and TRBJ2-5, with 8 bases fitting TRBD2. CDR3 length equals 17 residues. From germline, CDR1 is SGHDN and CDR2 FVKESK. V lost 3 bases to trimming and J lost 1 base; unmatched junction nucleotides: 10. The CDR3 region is CASSHKRGGRIQETQYF. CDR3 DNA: TGTGCCAGCAGCCATAAAAGGGGCGGGAGGATCCAAGAGACCCAGTACTTC.

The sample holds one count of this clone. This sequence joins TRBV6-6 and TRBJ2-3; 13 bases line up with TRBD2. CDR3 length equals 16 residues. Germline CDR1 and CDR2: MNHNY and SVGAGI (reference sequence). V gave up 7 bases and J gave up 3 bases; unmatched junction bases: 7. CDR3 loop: CASIGLAGVGTDTQYF. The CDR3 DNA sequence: TGTGCCAGCATTGGACTAGCGGGAGTAGGAACAGATACGCAGTATTTT.

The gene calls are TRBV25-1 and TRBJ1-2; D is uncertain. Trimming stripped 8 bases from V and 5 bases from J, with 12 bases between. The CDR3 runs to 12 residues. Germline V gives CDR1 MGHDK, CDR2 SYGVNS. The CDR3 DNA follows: TGTGCCAGCTCAGGCAGTCTATATGGCTACACCTTC. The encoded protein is CASSGSLYGYTF.

The CDR3 loop reads CASSEASGIYEQYF. CDR3 coding DNA: TGCGCCAGCAGTGAGGCTAGCGGGATCTACGAGCAGTACTTC. The rearrangement joins TRBV10-2 to TRBJ2-7, with TRBD2 matching over 9 bases. The germline V gene encodes CDR1 WSHSY and CDR2 SAAADI. Germline trimming cut 2 bases from V and 3 bases from J; bases unmatched to any gene: 2. This CDR3 contains 14 residues.

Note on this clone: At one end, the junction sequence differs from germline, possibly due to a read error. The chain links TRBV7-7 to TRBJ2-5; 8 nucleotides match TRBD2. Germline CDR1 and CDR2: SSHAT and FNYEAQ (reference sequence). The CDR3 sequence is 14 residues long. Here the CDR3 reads CASSLERGGETQYF. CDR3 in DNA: TGTGCTAGCAGCTTAGAACGGGGGGGAGAGACCCAGTACTTC.